This T cell receptor beta chain was observed in a study of a mutant IDH1 vaccine in newly diagnosed glioma (dated by TCRdb to the early 2020s). For the wider study: Of the roughly 32 patients who were treated, around 60% were male and 37.5% were female, and the mean age was roughly 40 years. Peripheral blood was collected at six visits: V03 (baseline), V05, V07, V10, V12 and V13. Before enrollment, most patients had been given radiochemotherapy with temozolomide as standard therapy, while the rest had received either radiotherapy alone or temozolomide alone. For exploratory analyses, longitudinal TCRB deep sequencing was carried out in approximately 25 treated patients wherever samples were available. What the work shows at the level of the full study, not this receptor alone: According to the authors, sample limitations meant that analyses of patient blood samples could not be reproduced. Availability determined which PBMC samples were chosen for TCRB deep sequencing. Across multiple MHC alleles, vaccine-induced immune responses were seen in around 93% of patients. Pseudoprogression seemed to be unrelated to changes in the top peripheral T cell clonotypes found by TCRB sequencing.

The time point label here, explained by the study, means: baseline, week 1 (first vaccination visit). Interpreted using the paper, the treatment or condition label stands for: pre-vaccination baseline after standard-of-care therapy. Donors had newly diagnosed WHO grade 3 or 4 IDH1-mutant astrocytomas with loss of nuclear ATRX. The samples were drawn from NOA16, a multicentre, single-arm, open-label phase I trial in Germany that tested a mutant IDH1 peptide vaccine in humans for the first time. Visit V03 blood draws served as the baseline sample for immunogenicity testing. The DNeasy Blood and Tissue Kit was used to extract genomic DNA from EDTA blood for TCRB sequencing. As regards this clone: Its antigen remains unidentified. The sample holds no much larger clone one base away, and base qualities are not on file.

CDR1 MGHRA and CDR2 YSYEKL are derived from the germline V gene. The CDR3 contains 16 residues, cysteine and phenylalanine counted. Only the CDR3 part of the read is kept: 48 bases, read in frame from the first base. Trimming accounts for 3 bases at V and 7 bases at J, while the number of junction bases matched to no gene is 3. Libraries were constructed by the immunoSEQ multiplex PCR assay. Rearranged TCR beta chain sequences were amplified with the hsTCRB Kit following the manufacturer's protocol. Sequencing of TCRB libraries was carried out on an Illumina MiSeq. Under the source paper's analysis protocol: Demultiplexing, trimming and gene mapping were performed with the kit vendor's proprietary platform. The immuneACCESS repertoire file appears here via TCRdb, limited to in-frame rearrangements. These files lack a portion of the clones; in checked studies, under half of the deficit traces to unresolved V genes, and the cause of the others is not known. V, J and clone size reflect that table, while D and trimming were determined from the DNA. The sample data list 80,000 to 100,000 clones, and over 75% of these were observed just once. Jointly, the top ten make up 5.3% of the sample.

This specimen was PBMCs, taken from a glioma patient treated with radiotherapy, temozolomide or both. This receptor was obtained from a man aged 40-49 years with glioma. Some clones in this sample may be carry-over from other donors' samples. The rearrangement joined TRBV4-1 to TRBJ2-2; 15 bases in the middle match TRBD2. The nucleotide sequence is TGCGCCAGCAGCCAGGGACTAGCGGGGGGTGACGGGGAGCTGTTTTTT. It codes for CASSQGLAGGDGELFF.